This T cell receptor beta chain was recorded in a study of T cells expressing NK-cell markers. Looking at the study overall: It was from sorted CD3+CD56+NKG2C+, CD3+CD56+NKG2C- and CD3+CD56-NKG2C+ T cells that TCR beta repertoires came.

There are 15 residues in the CDR3. CDR1 SGHRS and CDR2 YFSETQ come from the germline V gene. As for this clonotype: Its matching antigen is unknown.

Study observations and caveats: Of CD8+ T cells, about 1.0-8% belonged to dominant NKG2C+ clonotypes in five or six donors.

From the 5' RACE reads, TCRdb lists one entry per CDR3 protein and no DNA. The sample table includes over 150,000 distinct CDR3 sequences. The chain is built from TRBV5-1 and TRBJ1-2. The sample comprised blood T cells: a sorted CD56 or NKG2C T cell subset, CD4+ or CD8+ T cells, or bulk PBMC T cells (not recorded which). The source is a woman aged 45-65 years in good health. The CDR3 here is CASSLGEFDVESYTF. Full variable domain (missing parts from reference TRBV5-1 and TRBJ1-2): KAGVTQTPRYLIKTRGQQVTLSCSPISGHRSVSWYQQTPGQGLQFLFEYFSETQRNKGNFPGRFSGRQFSNSRSEMNVSTLELGDSALYLCASSLGEFDVESYTFGSGTRLTVV.